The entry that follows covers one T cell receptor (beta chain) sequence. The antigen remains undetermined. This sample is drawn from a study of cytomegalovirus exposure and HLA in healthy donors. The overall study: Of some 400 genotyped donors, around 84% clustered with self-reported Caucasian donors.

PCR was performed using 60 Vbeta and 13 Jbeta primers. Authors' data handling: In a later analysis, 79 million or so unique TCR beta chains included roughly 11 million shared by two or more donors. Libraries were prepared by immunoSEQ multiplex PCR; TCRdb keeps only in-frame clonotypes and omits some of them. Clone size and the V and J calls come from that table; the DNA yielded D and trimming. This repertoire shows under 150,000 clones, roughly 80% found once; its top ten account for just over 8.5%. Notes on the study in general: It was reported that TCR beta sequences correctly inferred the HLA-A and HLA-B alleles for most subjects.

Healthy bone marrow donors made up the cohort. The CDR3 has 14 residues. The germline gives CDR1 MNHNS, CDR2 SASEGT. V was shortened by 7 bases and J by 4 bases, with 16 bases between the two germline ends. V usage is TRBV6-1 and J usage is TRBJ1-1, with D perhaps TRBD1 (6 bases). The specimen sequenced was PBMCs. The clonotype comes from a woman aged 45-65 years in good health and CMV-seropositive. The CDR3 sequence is CASTPRGGGTEAFF. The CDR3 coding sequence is TGTGCCAGCACCCCAAGGGGGGGTGGCACTGAAGCTTTCTTT.